This paragraph reports one T cell receptor beta chain. No antigen is known for it. Base qualities were left out, and no much larger clone turns up one base away. The CDR3 regions of human TCRbeta chains were analyzed by immunosequencing. Turning to the authors' computational methods: Repertoire TCRs were checked for matches against a reference library of SARS-CoV-2-specific TCRs that had been generated using the MIRA antigen-specificity platform. Breadth was defined as the fraction of unique TCRs that were SARS-CoV-2-associated. Depth was defined as the fraction of total T cells that were SARS-CoV-2-associated. Each spike-specific TCR was assigned to its reactive spike region and to a CD4 or CD8 class using the MIRA data. Log10-transformed breadth and depth values were compared by one-way ANOVA with Sidak's multiple comparisons tests. In TCRdb, the immuneACCESS table is reduced to in-frame sequences with V and J assigned. These tables do not hold every clone; where another copy was compared, an unresolved V gene accounts for under half, and the others remain unexplained. V and J calls and clone size are as listed in that table; D and trimming were resolved from the DNA. For this sample there are roughly 98,000 clones; almost 90% appear just once. The ten largest make up approximately 15% of the sample.

This record belongs to a study of T cell responses to AZD1222 COVID-19 vaccine (dated by TCRdb to 2020 to 2022). Looking at the study overall: A total of approximately 240 trial participants underwent TCR sequencing, of whom about 210 had received two doses of AZD1222 and some 26 had received two doses of the MenACWY control vaccine. Enrollment into the trials was organized by age into subgroups of 18-55, 56-69 and 70-plus years, and those subgroups contained around 150, 28 and 57 TCR-sequenced participants, respectively.

Including the terminal cysteine and phenylalanine, the CDR3 comprises 14 residues. Just CDR3 DNA is preserved here, 42 bases in frame from base 1. CDR1 KGHSH and CDR2 LQKENI were looked up in the germline V gene. Compared with germline, V lacks 4 bases and J lacks 8 bases; bases without a gene match: 8. Results the study describes overall, beyond this receptor: In the small 56-69-year group, the increase in depth fell short of significance, most likely because of low power. CD4 TCRs associated with the vaccine covered the entire spike protein, and the dominant responses were in regions 160-218 and 743-854. Conclusions about previously exposed vaccinees are limited because only 6 or 7 AZD1222 recipients were SARS-CoV-2 seropositive at baseline. Reportedly, almost half of the unique spike-specific TCRs recognized epitopes lying outside the regions that are mutated in the B.1.351 and B.1.1.7 variants. Spike-specific TCR breadth and depth rose significantly after two AZD1222 doses compared with day 0 and with MenACWY recipients. Participants were mostly white British, with more females than males. The authors suggested clonal diversity may have been underestimated. Because no day 14 peak-response samples were available, the repertoires could be characterized only after the peak T cell response.

Interpreted using the paper, the time point label stands for: about 28 days (+/-7) after the second vaccine dose. AZD1222 recipients given second doses at about 4 weeks or at about 12 weeks were pooled, since spike-specific TCR depth and breadth were not found to differ between the two schedules. Samples from vaccinated people were obtained from the UK trials COV001 and COV002, which included a single-blind randomized controlled phase 2/3 trial of AZD1222 (ChAdOx1 nCoV-19) in healthy adults. For TCRbeta chain sequencing, PBMC samples from trial participants were taken at day 0 and at day 28 after the second dose.

The sample here was peripheral blood, taken 28 days after the second AZD1222 dose. The sequence was collected from an adult who received the AZD1222 COVID-19 vaccine. The chain was built from TRBV18 and TRBJ1-2; TRBD1 lines up with 9 middle nucleotides. The CDR3 has the sequence CASSRQGDERGYTF. The bases read TGTGCCAGCTCACGACAGGGGGATGAGAGAGGCTACACCTTC.